This TCR beta chain was recorded in a study of T cells after yellow fever vaccination. This clonotype was observed a handful of times. Its antigen remains unknown. This CDR3 is 17 amino acids long. Looked up from germline, CDR1 is SEHNR and CDR2 is FQNEAQ (reference sequence). V shed 3 bases and J 9 bases; nucleotides not matched to a gene: 16. Study-wide results and caveats: When the response was secondary, it was weaker but reached its peak faster, day 5 versus 15. Primary-vaccination clones mostly resurfaced post-booster (about 95% CD4, 85% to 90% CD8).

The study made its TCR cDNA through 5'RACE template switching. That step introduced a universal primer site along with UMIs. MiXCR was run by TCRdb on the 5' RACE reads, yielding one entry per CDR3 protein. The table lists some 600,000 distinct CDR3 sequences, around 16% of them singletons. This rearrangement joins TRBV7-9 to TRBJ2-3, with 9 positions matching TRBD2. The sequence was obtained from a man aged 18 to 30 who received the YFV17D yellow fever vaccine. This sample comprised PBMCs, obtained more than 4 days after the first yellow fever vaccination. The CDR3 DNA reads as TGTGCCAGCAGCTTTAACCTAGCGGGGAGCCTTCGTCGGACGCAGTATTTT. This encodes CASSFNLAGSLRRTQYF.